This is a list of T cell receptor beta chains from one sample in a study of cytomegalovirus exposure and HLA in healthy donors. Clones were sequenced by immunoSEQ multiplex PCR, and TCRdb holds only the in-frame ones, with some missing. Here the sample spans more than 80,000 clones, 64% being singletons. The sample was PBMCs. The receptors come from a man aged 55 to 70 in good health and CMV-seronegative. Each CDR3 is given with its conserved first and last residue. Fields, in order: clone size, CDR3 length, J gene, V gene, CDR3 protein. Clone size, where shown, is once, few, many, or a class for clones that have expanded.

abundance: few; len: 12; j_gene: TRBJ2-2; v_gene: TRBV6-6; CDR3aa: CASSPGGRELFF
abundance: NA; len: 14; j_gene: TRBJ2-3; v_gene: TRBV6-4; CDR3aa: CASSEGREADTQYF
abundance: NA; len: 13; j_gene: TRBJ1-1; v_gene: TRBV6-1; CDR3aa: CASSLDRNTEAFF
abundance: once; len: 14; j_gene: TRBJ2-5; v_gene: TRBV9; CDR3aa: CASSFRTSRETQYF
abundance: NA; len: 14; j_gene: TRBJ2-7; v_gene: TRBV27; CDR3aa: CASSLWRTGYEQYF
abundance: few; len: 14; j_gene: TRBJ2-5; v_gene: TRBV9; CDR3aa: CASSVTSGSETQYF
abundance: NA; len: 14; j_gene: TRBJ1-1; v_gene: TRBV28; CDR3aa: CASSFLRGNTEAFF
abundance: NA; len: 15; j_gene: TRBJ1-5; v_gene: TRBV19; CDR3aa: CASSTTVSGSQPQHF
abundance: NA; len: 13; j_gene: TRBJ2-7; v_gene: TRBV6-1; CDR3aa: CASSAIASYEQYF
abundance: NA; len: 17; j_gene: TRBJ2-7; v_gene: TRBV11-2; CDR3aa: CASSTITGNPSRYEQYF
abundance: NA; len: 15; j_gene: TRBJ2-7; v_gene: TRBV5-5; CDR3aa: CASSLGPGDLHEQYF
abundance: once; len: 15; j_gene: TRBJ1-1; v_gene: TRBV30; CDR3aa: CAWSVQVAPVREAFF
abundance: few; len: 16; j_gene: TRBJ1-3; v_gene: TRBV7-9; CDR3aa: CASSSGQASSGNTIYF
abundance: NA; len: 16; j_gene: TRBJ1-5; v_gene: TRBV18; CDR3aa: CASSPRTGGGGQPQHF
abundance: once; len: 16; j_gene: TRBJ2-5; v_gene: TRBV10-1; CDR3aa: CASSDSGTGEEETQYF
abundance: few; len: 17; j_gene: TRBJ1-2; v_gene: TRBV5-1; CDR3aa: CASSLEFEAGGSYGYTF
abundance: few; len: 12; j_gene: TRBJ2-5; v_gene: TRBV29-1; CDR3aa: CSWRGTQETQYF
abundance: NA; len: 14; j_gene: TRBJ2-1; v_gene: TRBV5-6; CDR3aa: CASSSPRSYNEQFF
abundance: NA; len: 13; j_gene: TRBJ2-5; v_gene: TRBV10-3; CDR3aa: CATGTGGQETQYF
abundance: few; len: 16; j_gene: NA; v_gene: TRBV27; CDR3aa: CASRPGIGEGYYEQYF
abundance: NA; len: 18; j_gene: TRBJ2-3; v_gene: TRBV11-2; CDR3aa: CASSFKPGLAGSTDTQYF
abundance: few; len: 14; j_gene: TRBJ2-1; v_gene: TRBV27; CDR3aa: CASSLSTNRGEQFF
abundance: once; len: 15; j_gene: TRBJ2-1; v_gene: TRBV6-5; CDR3aa: CASSYTARGYNEQFF
abundance: NA; len: 16; j_gene: TRBJ2-1; v_gene: TRBV5-6; CDR3aa: CASSSGWLAYYNEQFF
abundance: NA; len: 12; j_gene: TRBJ1-1; v_gene: TRBV5-6; CDR3aa: CASSLAKIEAFF
abundance: NA; len: 15; j_gene: TRBJ2-7; v_gene: TRBV18; CDR3aa: CASSPPSGSSYEQYF
abundance: NA; len: 17; j_gene: TRBJ2-6; v_gene: TRBV9; CDR3aa: CASSVETRFSGANVLTF
abundance: NA; len: 13; j_gene: TRBJ2-5; v_gene: TRBV21-1; CDR3aa: CASSSSVQKTQYF
abundance: NA; len: 12; j_gene: TRBJ1-1; v_gene: TRBV19; CDR3aa: CASSISGNEAFF
abundance: NA; len: 16; j_gene: TRBJ2-3; v_gene: TRBV18; CDR3aa: CASSLERGGPTDTQYF
abundance: few; len: 14; j_gene: TRBJ1-1; v_gene: TRBV5-1; CDR3aa: CATEALGGSTEAFF
abundance: NA; len: 15; j_gene: TRBJ1-3; v_gene: TRBV11-2; CDR3aa: CASSLERGLGNTIYF
abundance: few; len: 17; j_gene: TRBJ1-1; v_gene: TRBV4-1; CDR3aa: CASSHQDITYMNTEAFF
abundance: NA; len: 16; j_gene: TRBJ2-1; v_gene: TRBV10-3; CDR3aa: CAISEGERGGWNEQFF
abundance: NA; len: 13; j_gene: TRBJ1-1; v_gene: TRBV2; CDR3aa: CASSVLEGAEAFF
abundance: NA; len: 11; j_gene: TRBJ1-3; v_gene: TRBV20-1; CDR3aa: CSARGGNTIYF
abundance: NA; len: 11; j_gene: TRBJ2-7; v_gene: TRBV29-1; CDR3aa: CSAGQNYEQYF
abundance: NA; len: 14; j_gene: NA; v_gene: TRBV9; CDR3aa: CASSGSGPLYEQYF
abundance: NA; len: 17; j_gene: TRBJ1-1; v_gene: TRBV18; CDR3aa: CASSPGAGGTMGSEAFF
abundance: NA; len: 16; j_gene: TRBJ1-4; v_gene: TRBV15; CDR3aa: CATSPGTRATNEKLFF
abundance: NA; len: 15; j_gene: TRBJ2-3; v_gene: TRBV9; CDR3aa: CASSGGRFSTDTQYF
abundance: NA; len: 15; j_gene: TRBJ1-2; v_gene: TRBV2; CDR3aa: CASSEGGVFNYGYTF
abundance: NA; len: 15; j_gene: TRBJ2-7; v_gene: TRBV18; CDR3aa: CASSLGTRRTGEQYF